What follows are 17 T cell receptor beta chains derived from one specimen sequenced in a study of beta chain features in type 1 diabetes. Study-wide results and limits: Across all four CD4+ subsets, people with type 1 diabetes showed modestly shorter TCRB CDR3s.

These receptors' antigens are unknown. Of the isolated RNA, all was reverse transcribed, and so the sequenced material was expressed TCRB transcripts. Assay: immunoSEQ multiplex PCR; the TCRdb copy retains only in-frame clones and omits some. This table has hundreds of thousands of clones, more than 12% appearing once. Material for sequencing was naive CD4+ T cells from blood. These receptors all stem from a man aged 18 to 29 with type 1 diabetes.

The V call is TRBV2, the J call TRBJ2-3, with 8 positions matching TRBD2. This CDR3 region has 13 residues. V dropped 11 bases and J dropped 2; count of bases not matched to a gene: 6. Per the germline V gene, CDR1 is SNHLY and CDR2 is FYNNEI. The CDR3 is CAFSGAYTDTQYF. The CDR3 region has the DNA TGTGCCTTTAGCGGGGCCTACACAGATACGCAGTATTTT.

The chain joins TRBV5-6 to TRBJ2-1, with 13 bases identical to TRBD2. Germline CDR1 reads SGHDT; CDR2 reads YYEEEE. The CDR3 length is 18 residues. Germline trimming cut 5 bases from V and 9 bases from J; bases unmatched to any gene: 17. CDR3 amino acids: CASSPKGSGTSGEGEQFF. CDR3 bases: TGTGCCAGCAGTCCCAAAGGTTCGGGGACTAGCGGGGAGGGTGAGCAGTTCTTC.

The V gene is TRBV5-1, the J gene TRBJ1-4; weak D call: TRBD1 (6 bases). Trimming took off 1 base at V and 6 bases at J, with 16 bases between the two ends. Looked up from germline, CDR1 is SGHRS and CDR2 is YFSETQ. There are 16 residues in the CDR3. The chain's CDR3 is CASSLRPQGSDEKLFF. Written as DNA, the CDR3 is TGCGCCAGCAGCTTGCGACCACAGGGCAGCGATGAAAAACTGTTTTTT. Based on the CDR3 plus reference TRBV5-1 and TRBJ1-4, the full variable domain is KAGVTQTPRYLIKTRGQQVTLSCSPISGHRSVSWYQQTPGQGLQFLFEYFSETQRNKGNFPGRFSGRQFSNSRSEMNVSTLELGDSALYLCASSLRPQGSDEKLFFGSGTQLSVL.

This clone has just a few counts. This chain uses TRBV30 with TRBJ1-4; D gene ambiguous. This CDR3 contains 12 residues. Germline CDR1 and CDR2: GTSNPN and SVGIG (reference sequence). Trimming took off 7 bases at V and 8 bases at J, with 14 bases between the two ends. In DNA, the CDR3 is TGTGCCTCACATGGGTACGGGGAAAAACTGTTTTTT. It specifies CASHGYGEKLFF.

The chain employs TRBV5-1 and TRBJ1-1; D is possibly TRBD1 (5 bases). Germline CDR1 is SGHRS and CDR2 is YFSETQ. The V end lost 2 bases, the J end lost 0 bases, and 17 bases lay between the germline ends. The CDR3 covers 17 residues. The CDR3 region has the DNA TGCGCCAGCAGCTTCGAGAAGGGGACCCCGATGAACACTGAAGCTTTCTTT. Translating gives CASSFEKGTPMNTEAFF.

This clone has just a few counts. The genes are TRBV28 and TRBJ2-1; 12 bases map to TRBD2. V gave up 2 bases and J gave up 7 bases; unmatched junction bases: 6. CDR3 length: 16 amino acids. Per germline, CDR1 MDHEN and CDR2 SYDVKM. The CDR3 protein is CASSLGASGGVNEQFF. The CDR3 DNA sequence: TGTGCCAGCAGTTTAGGCGCTAGCGGGGGGGTAAATGAGCAGTTCTTC. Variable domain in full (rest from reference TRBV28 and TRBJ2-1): DVKVTQSSRYLVKRTGEKVFLECVQDMDHENMFWYRQDPGLGLRLIYFSYDVKMKEKGDIPEGYSVSREKKERFSLILESASTNQTSMYLCASSLGASGGVNEQFFGPGTRLTVL.

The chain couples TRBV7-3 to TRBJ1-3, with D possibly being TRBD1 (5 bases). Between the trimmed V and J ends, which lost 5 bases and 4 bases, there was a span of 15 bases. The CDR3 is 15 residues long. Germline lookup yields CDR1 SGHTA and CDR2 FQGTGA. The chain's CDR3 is CASSRVAGLGNTIYF. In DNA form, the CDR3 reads TGTGCCAGCAGCCGCGTGGCAGGGTTGGGAAACACCATATATTTT.

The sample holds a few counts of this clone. This chain's CDR3 is CAWSDHLPGGYTF. The CDR3, as DNA: TGTGCCTGGAGTGATCACCTCCCGGGGGGCTACACCTTC. This sequence joins TRBV30 and TRBJ1-2; D uncertain. Germline loops: CDR1 GTSNPN, CDR2 SVGIG (reference sequence). This CDR3 is 13 amino acids long. Trimming took 1 base from V and 8 from J, leaving 14 bases between them.

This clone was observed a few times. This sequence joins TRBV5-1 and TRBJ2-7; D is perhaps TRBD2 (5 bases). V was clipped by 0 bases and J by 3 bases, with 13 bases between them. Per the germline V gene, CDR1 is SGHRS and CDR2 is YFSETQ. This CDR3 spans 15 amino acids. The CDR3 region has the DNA TGCGCCAGCAGCTTGGATCCGGGAACCGACTACGAGCAGTACTTC. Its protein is CASSLDPGTDYEQYF.

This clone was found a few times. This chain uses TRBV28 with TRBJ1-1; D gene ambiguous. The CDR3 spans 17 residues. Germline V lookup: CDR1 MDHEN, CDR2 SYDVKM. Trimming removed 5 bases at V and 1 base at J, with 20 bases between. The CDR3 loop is CASSEGRPPPGNTEAFF. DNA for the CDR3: TGTGCCAGCAGTGAGGGCCGACCTCCCCCCGGGAACACTGAAGCTTTCTTT.

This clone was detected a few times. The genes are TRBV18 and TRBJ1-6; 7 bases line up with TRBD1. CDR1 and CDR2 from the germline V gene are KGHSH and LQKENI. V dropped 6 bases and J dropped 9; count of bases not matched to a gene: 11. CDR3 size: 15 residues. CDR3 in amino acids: CASSRGQTDASPLHF. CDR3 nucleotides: TGTGCCAGCTCTCGGGGACAGACTGATGCTTCACCCCTCCACTTT.

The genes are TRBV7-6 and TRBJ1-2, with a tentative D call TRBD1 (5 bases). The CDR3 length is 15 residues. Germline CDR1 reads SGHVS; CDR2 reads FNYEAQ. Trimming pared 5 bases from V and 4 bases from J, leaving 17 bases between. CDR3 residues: CASSTSTGPIYGYTF. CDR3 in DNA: TGTGCCAGCAGCACCTCAACGGGGCCTATCTATGGCTACACCTTC.

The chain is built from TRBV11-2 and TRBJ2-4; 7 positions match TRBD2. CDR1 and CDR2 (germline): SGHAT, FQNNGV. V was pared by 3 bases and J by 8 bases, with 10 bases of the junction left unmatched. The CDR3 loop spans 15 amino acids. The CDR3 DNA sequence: TGTGCCAGCAGCTTGAACTGGCGGGAGTGGTACATTCAGTACTTC. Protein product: CASSLNWREWYIQYF. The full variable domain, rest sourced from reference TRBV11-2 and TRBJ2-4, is EAGVAQSPRYKIIEKRQSVAFWCNPISGHATLYWYQQILGQGPKLLIQFQNNGVVDDSQLPKDRFSAERLKGVDSTLKIQPAKLEDSAVYLCASSLNWREWYIQYFGAGTRLSVL.

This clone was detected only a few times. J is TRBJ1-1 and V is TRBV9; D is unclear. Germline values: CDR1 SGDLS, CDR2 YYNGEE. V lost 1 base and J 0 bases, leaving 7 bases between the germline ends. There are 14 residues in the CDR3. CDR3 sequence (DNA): TGTGCCAGCAGCGTAAGCTCCTTGAACACTGAAGCTTTCTTT. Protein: CASSVSSLNTEAFF.

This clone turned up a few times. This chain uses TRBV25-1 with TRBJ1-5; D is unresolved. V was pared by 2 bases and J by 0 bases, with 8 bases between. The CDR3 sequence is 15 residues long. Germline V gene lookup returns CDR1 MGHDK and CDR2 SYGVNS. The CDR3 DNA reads TGTGCCAGCAGTGAAGGTCAGTTTAGCAATCAGCCCCAGCATTTT. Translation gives CASSEGQFSNQPQHF.

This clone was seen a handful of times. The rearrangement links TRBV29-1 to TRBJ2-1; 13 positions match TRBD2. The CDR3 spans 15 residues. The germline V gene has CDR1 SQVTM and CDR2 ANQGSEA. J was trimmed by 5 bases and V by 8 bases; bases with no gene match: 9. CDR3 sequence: CSSGGLAGHHNEQFF. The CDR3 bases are TGCAGCTCTGGGGGACTAGCGGGACACCACAATGAGCAGTTCTTC.

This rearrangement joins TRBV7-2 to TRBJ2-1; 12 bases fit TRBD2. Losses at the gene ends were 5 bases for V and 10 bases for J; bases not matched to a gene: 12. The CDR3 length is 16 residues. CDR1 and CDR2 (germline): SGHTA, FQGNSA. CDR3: CASSPDLAGGPGEQFF. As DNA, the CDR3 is TGTGCCAGCAGCCCTGATCTAGCGGGAGGGCCAGGAGAGCAGTTCTTC.